The 16 T cell receptor beta chains listed next were all sequenced from one sample in a study of blood T cells in healthy people across ages. For the second PCR, which ran for roughly 6 to 11 cycles, a sample-barcoded 5' primer and a J-beta primer mix were used. TCRdb itself ran the 5' RACE reads through MiXCR, one entry per CDR3 protein. The sample lists nearly 1 million distinct CDR3 sequences; roughly 50% were seen once. Source material: blood. The origin of the receptors is a woman in her sixties in good health.

This clonotype was recorded a few times. The V call is TRBV5-1, the J call TRBJ2-1, with a tentative D call TRBD1 (6 bases). Germline CDR1 SGHRS, CDR2 YFSETQ. The CDR3 consists of 14 residues. Trimming removed 0 bases from V and 5 bases from J, with 9 bases in between. The CDR3 reads CASSLETGDNEQFF. Written as DNA, the CDR3 is TGCGCCAGCAGCTTGGAGACAGGAGACAATGAGCAGTTCTTC. Full variable domain (rest looked up from reference TRBV5-1 and TRBJ2-1): KAGVTQTPRYLIKTRGQQVTLSCSPISGHRSVSWYQQTPGQGLQFLFEYFSETQRNKGNFPGRFSGRQFSNSRSEMNVSTLELGDSALYLCASSLETGDNEQFFGPGTRLTVL.

As concerns this clonotype: One junction end does not reproduce the germline sequence, and a read error may be involved. The gene calls are TRBV14 and TRBJ2-7; maybe TRBD1 (6 bases). Per the germline V gene, CDR1 is SGHDN and CDR2 is FVKESK. The CDR3 loop spans 14 amino acids. The CDR3 coding sequence is TGTGCCAGCGGCCAATACCTGGGGGCGGTCGAGCAGTACTTC. This encodes CASGQYLGAVEQYF.

This clonotype was seen only a few times. The CDR3 DNA sequence: TGTGCCACCAGCATGTCCTCTAGCGGGAGAGGATACGAGCAGTACTTC. It yields the protein CATSMSSSGRGYEQYF. V and J are TRBV15 and TRBJ2-7; 10 bases match TRBD2. J was trimmed by 4 bases and V by 4 bases; bases with no gene match: 10. The CDR3 runs to 16 residues. Germline V gives CDR1 LNHNV, CDR2 YYDKDF (reference sequence).

The gene calls are TRBV6-2 or TRBV6-3 and TRBJ2-1, with 9 bases that match TRBD2. The J segment lost 5 bases and the V segment lost 6 bases, leaving 11 bases of the junction unmatched. CDR3 length: 16 residues. Per the germline V gene, CDR1 is MNHEY and CDR2 is SVGEGT. DNA for the CDR3: TGTGCCAGCAGACTGGGTAGCGGGAGAGTTAACAATGAGCAGTTCTTC. It translates to CASRLGSGRVNNEQFF.

The CDR3 sequence: CASRGLGQDYEQYF. For the CDR3, the DNA is TGTGCCAGCAGGGGGCTGGGACAGGACTACGAGCAGTACTTC. The chain employs TRBV13 and TRBJ2-7; TRBD1 matches 8 bases. J gave up 3 bases and V 6 bases, and 7 bases lay outside the gene matches. The CDR3 extends over 14 amino acids. CDR1 and CDR2 from the germline V gene are PRHDT and FYEKMQ (reference sequence).

The chain links TRBV20-1 to TRBJ2-5, with TRBD1 identical over 8 bases. The germline V gene has CDR1 DFQATT and CDR2 SNEGSKA (reference sequence). The CDR3 spans 16 residues. For the CDR3, the DNA is TGCAGCCTAGGACAGGGACCCTTATGGTTGGAAGAGACCCAGTACTTC. The encoded protein is CSLGQGPLWLEETQYF.

V is TRBV28 and J is TRBJ2-7, with a possible D match to TRBD2 (6 bases). Germline V gives CDR1 MDHEN, CDR2 SYDVKM. V was trimmed by 10 bases and J by 4 bases, leaving 11 bases between them. The CDR3 extends over 11 amino acids. Written as DNA, the CDR3 is TGTGCCACTGGCGGGGCTTACGAGCAGTACTTC. Its protein product is CATGGAYEQYF.

The chain combines TRBV29-1 with TRBJ2-1; 8 nucleotides line up with TRBD2. The DNA end is more similar to TRBJ2-7, so the J call may be wrong. Germline CDR1 SQVTM, CDR2 ANQGSEA. CDR3 length: 14 residues. This CDR3 is CSVGPGLGYNEQYF. The CDR3 DNA reads TGCAGCGTCGGACCGGGACTAGGATACAATGAGCAGTACTTC.

As for this clonotype: The junction departs from germline at one end; a sequencing error may be responsible. The chain carries TRBV29-1 and TRBJ1-2, with D uncertain. CDR1 is SQVTM, CDR2 ANQGSEA, per germline. The CDR3 contains 12 residues. In DNA, the CDR3 is TGCAGCGCCCCCCAGAAAAACTATGACTACACCTTC. Its translation: CSAPQKNYDYTF.

This chain links TRBV4-2 with TRBJ2-7; 7 bases agree with TRBD1. The length of the CDR3 is 14 residues. The V and J ends lost 1 base and 6 bases, in that order; junction bases with no gene match: 6. The germline gives CDR1 LGHNA, CDR2 YNFKEQ. The CDR3 region is CASSQGLGDSEQYF. The CDR3 DNA follows: TGTGCCAGCAGCCAAGGGTTGGGGGACAGCGAGCAGTACTTC.

The table lists this clonotype with a few counts. The gene calls are TRBV29-1 and TRBJ2-7; 8 bases agree with TRBD2. CDR3 length equals 17 residues. V shed 1 base, J shed 9 bases, and the junction held 20 bases outside the gene matches. Germline CDR1 reads SQVTM; CDR2 reads ANQGSEA. The CDR3 bases are TGCAGCGTTGAAGCTGGGGCGTGGAATAGCGGGAACGAGCGGCAGTACTTC. Its translation: CSVEAGAWNSGNERQYF.

The chain is built from TRBV10-3 and TRBJ1-5; the match to TRBD1 covers 9 bases. Trimming at V came to 6 bases and at J to 12 bases, leaving 12 bases not matched to a gene. CDR1 is ENHRY, CDR2 SYGVKD, per germline. The CDR3 is 14 amino acids. The CDR3 bases are TGTGCCATCAGCCCGGGACAGGGCGACTCGGGCCAGCATTTT. This sequence encodes CAISPGQGDSGQHF.

This clonotype was counted between two and nine times. The chain carries TRBV29-1 and TRBJ1-2; D is uncertain. CDR3 length: 12 residues. The germline gives CDR1 SQVTM, CDR2 ANQGSEA. Trimming removed 3 bases at V and 4 bases at J, with 9 bases between. The CDR3 region has the DNA TGCAGCGTTGATCCGGGAACCTATGGCTACACCTTC. This translates into CSVDPGTYGYTF.

The rearrangement joins TRBV14 to TRBJ2-2; 15 bases align to TRBD2. CDR3 length equals 17 residues. Looked up from germline, CDR1 is SGHDN and CDR2 is FVKESK. Trimming took 5 bases from V and 4 from J; bases not matched to a gene: 5. The CDR3 sequence: CASSEGLAGGPTGELFF. Written as DNA, the CDR3 is TGTGCCAGCAGCGAGGGACTAGCGGGGGGACCCACCGGGGAGCTGTTTTTT.

This clonotype occurred many times. The J gene is TRBJ2-5, the V gene TRBV29-1, with D unresolved. The V gene's germline CDR1 is SQVTM and CDR2 ANQGSEA. Trimming stripped 7 bases from V and 5 bases from J, with 17 bases between. This CDR3 has 13 residues. The CDR3 DNA reads as TGCAGCGCAGGAAGTCTAAGGCAGGAGACCCAGTACTTC. Translated, it gives CSAGSLRQETQYF.

V gene TRBV19 combines with J gene TRBJ2-7; no clear D. The germline gives CDR1 LNHDA, CDR2 SQIVND (reference sequence). The germline V and J ends were trimmed by 6 bases and 0 bases, with 12 bases remaining between them. This CDR3 has 14 residues. The CDR3 region is CASRSTVSSYEQYF. The DNA for the CDR3 is TGTGCCAGTAGGTCCACGGTGAGCTCCTACGAGCAGTACTTC.